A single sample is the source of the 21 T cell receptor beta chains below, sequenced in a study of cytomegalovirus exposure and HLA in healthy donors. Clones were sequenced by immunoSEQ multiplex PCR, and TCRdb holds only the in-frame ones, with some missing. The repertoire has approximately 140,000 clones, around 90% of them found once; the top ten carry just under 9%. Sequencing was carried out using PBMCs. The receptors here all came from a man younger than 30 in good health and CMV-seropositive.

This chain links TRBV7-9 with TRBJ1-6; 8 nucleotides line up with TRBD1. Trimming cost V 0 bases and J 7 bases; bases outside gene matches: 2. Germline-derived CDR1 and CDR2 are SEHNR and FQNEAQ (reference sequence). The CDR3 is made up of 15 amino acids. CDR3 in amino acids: CASSLARQGNSPLHF. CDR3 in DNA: TGTGCCAGCAGCTTAGCAAGACAGGGGAATTCACCCCTCCACTTT.

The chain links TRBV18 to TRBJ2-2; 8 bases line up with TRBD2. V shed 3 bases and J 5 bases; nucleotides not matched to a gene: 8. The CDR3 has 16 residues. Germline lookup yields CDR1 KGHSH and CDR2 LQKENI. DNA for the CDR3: TGTGCCAGCTCACCGGGAAGCGGGAGAGGGACCGGGGAGCTGTTTTTT. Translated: CASSPGSGRGTGELFF.

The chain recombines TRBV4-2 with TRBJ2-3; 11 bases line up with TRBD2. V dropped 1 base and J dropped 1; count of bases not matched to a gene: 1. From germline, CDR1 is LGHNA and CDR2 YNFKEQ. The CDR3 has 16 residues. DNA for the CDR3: TGTGCCAGCAGCCAAGTACTAGCGGGGGGCACAGATACGCAGTATTTT. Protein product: CASSQVLAGGTDTQYF.

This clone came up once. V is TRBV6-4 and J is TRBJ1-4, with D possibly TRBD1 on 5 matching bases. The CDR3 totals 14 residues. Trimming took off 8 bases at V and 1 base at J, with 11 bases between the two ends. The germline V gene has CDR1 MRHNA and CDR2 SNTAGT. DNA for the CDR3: TGTGCCAGCTACCTCGACAGAACTAATGAAAAACTGTTTTTT. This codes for CASYLDRTNEKLFF.

DNA for the CDR3: TGCGCCAGCAGCTTGGGGGGGACAGGCTTCGTGGAGCAGTACTTC. Its protein product is CASSLGGTGFVEQYF. The rearrangement uses TRBV5-1 and TRBJ2-7; 8 bases are shared with TRBD1. The CDR3 runs 15 residues. V gave up 0 bases and J gave up 7 bases; unmatched junction bases: 9. Germline loops: CDR1 SGHRS, CDR2 YFSETQ.

DNA of the CDR3: TGTGCCTGGAGTCGGGACAGAGGCTACACCTTC. This gives the protein CAWSRDRGYTF. J is TRBJ1-2 and V is TRBV30, with 7 bases lining up with TRBD1. J was trimmed by 8 bases and V by 2 bases; bases with no gene match: 2. Germline-derived CDR1 and CDR2 are GTSNPN and SVGIG (reference sequence). There are 11 residues in the CDR3.

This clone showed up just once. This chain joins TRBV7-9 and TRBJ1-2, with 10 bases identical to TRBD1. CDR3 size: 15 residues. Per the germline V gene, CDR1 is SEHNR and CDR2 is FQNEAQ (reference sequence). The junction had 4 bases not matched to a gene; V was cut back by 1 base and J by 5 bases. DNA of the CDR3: TGTGCCAGCAGCTTAGGACAGGGGGCGGGTTATGGCTACACCTTC. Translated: CASSLGQGAGYGYTF. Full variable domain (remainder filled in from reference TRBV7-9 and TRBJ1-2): DTGVSQNPRHKITKRGQNVTFRCDPISEHNRLYWYRQTLGQGPEFLTYFQNEAQLEKSRLLSDRFSAERPKGSFSTLEIQRTEQGDSAMYLCASSLGQGAGYGYTFGSGTRLTVV.

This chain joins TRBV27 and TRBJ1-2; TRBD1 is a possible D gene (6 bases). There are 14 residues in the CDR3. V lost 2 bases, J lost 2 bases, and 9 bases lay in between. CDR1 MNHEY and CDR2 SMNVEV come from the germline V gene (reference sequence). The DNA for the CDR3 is TGTGCCAGCAGTTTAAGACAGGCCAACTATGGCTACACCTTC. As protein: CASSLRQANYGYTF.

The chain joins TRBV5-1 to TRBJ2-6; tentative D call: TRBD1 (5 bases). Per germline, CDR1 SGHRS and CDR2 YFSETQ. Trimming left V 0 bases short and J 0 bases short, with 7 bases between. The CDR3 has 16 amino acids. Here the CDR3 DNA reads TGCGCCAGCAGCTTGGGGACACACTCTGGGGCCAACGTCCTGACTTTC. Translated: CASSLGTHSGANVLTF.

The CDR3 spells CASSRRPSGGEQFF. The CDR3 DNA is TGTGCCAGCAGTCGTAGGCCCAGCGGGGGTGAGCAGTTCTTC. The V and J genes are TRBV9 and TRBJ2-1, with 8 bases aligning to TRBD2. This CDR3 region has 14 residues. The V and J ends lost 5 bases and 9 bases, in that order; junction bases with no gene match: 10. Germline V gene lookup returns CDR1 SGDLS and CDR2 YYNGEE.

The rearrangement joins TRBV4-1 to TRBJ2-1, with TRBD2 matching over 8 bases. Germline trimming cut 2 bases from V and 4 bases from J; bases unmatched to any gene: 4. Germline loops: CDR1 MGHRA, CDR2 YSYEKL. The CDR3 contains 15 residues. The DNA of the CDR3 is TGCGCCAGCAGCCAACTCGGGACTAGTTACAATGAGCAGTTCTTC. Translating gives CASSQLGTSYNEQFF.

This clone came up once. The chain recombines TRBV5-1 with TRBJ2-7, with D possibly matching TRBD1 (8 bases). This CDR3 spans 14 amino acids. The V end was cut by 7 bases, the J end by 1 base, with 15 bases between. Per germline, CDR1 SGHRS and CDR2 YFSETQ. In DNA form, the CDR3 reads TGCGCCAGCGGACAGGGAGGGGAATCCTACGAGCAGTACTTC. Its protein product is CASGQGGESYEQYF.

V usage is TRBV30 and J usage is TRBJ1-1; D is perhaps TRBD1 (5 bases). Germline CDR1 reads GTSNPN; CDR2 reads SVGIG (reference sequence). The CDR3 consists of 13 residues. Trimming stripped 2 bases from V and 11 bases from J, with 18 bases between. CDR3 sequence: CAWSREDTSRAFF. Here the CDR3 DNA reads TGTGCCTGGAGTAGGGAGGACACGTCGCGCGCTTTCTTT.

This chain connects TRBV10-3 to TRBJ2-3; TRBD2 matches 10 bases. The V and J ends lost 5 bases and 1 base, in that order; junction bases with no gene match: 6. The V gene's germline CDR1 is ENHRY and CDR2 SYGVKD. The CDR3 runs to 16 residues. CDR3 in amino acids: CAISPSGRAGTDTQYF. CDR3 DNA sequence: TGTGCCATCAGTCCGAGCGGGAGGGCCGGCACAGATACGCAGTATTTT.

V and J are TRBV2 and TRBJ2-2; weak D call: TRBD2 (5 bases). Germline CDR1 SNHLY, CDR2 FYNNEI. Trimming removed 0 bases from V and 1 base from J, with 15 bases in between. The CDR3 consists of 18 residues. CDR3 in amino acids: CASSEAGDHDLNTGELFF. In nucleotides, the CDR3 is TGTGCCAGCAGTGAAGCGGGAGACCACGACTTGAACACCGGGGAGCTGTTTTTT.

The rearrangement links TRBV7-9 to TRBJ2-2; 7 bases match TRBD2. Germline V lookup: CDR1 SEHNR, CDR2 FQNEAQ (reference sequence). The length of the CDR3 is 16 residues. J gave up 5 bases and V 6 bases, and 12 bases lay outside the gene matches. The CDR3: CASRLSERGGTGELFF. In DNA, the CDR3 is TGTGCCAGCAGACTAAGCGAGCGGGGAGGGACCGGGGAGCTGTTTTTT.

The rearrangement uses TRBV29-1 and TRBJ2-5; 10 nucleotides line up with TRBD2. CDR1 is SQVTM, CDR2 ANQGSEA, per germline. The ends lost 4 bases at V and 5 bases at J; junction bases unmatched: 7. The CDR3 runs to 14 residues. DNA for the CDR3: TGCAGCGTTGGCCGAGCGGGGGGGCGGGAGACCCAGTACTTC. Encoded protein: CSVGRAGGRETQYF.

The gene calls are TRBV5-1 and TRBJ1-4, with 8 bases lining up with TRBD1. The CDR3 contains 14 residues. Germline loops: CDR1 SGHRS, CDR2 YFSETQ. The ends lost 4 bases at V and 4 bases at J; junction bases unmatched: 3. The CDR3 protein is CASSRTGINEKLFF. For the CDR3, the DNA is TGCGCCAGCAGCAGGACAGGGATTAATGAAAAACTGTTTTTT.

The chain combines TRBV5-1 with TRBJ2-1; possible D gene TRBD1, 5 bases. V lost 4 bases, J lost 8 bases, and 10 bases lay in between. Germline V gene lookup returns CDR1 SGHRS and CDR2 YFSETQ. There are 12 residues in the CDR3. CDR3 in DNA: TGCGCCAGCAGCAATCTAGGGGATGAGCAGTTCTTC. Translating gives CASSNLGDEQFF.

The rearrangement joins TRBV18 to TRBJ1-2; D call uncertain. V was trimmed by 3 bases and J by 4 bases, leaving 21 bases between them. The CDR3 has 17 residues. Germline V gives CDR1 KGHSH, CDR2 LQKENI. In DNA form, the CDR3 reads TGTGCCAGCTCACCTAATCTTATATCGGGGATTAGCTATGGCTACACCTTC. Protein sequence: CASSPNLISGISYGYTF.

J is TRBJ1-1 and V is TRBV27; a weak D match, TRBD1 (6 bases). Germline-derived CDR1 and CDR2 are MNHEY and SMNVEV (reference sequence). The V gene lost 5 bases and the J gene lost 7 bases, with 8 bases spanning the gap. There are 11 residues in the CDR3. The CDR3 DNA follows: TGTGCCAGCAGTCAGGGGTTTGAAGCTTTCTTT. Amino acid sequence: CASSQGFEAFF.